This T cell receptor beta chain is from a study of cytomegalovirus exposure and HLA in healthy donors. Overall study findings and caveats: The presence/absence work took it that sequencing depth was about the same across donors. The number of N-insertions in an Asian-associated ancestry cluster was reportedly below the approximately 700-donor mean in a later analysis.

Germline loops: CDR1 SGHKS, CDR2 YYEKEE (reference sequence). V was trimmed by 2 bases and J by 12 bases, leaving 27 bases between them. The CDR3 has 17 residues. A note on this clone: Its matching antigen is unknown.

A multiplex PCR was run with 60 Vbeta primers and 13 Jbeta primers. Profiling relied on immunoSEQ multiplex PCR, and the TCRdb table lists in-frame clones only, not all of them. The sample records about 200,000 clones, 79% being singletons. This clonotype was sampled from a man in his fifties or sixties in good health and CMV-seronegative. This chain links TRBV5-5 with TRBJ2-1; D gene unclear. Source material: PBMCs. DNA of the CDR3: TGTGCCAGCAGCTTTATGCTTGTGACTGAACGGCCCGCAACGCAGTTCTTC. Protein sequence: CASSFMLVTERPATQFF.